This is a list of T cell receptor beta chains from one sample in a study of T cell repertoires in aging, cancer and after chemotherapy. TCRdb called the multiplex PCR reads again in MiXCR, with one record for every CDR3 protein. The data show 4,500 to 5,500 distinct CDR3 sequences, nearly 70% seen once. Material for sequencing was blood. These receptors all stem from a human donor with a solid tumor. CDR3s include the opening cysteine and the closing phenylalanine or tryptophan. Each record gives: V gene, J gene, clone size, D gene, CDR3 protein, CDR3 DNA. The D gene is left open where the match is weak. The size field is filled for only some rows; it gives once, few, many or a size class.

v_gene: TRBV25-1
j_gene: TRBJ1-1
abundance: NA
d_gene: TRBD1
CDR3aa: CASSPRQGSEAFF
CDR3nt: TGTGCCAGCAGCCCCCGACAGGGTTCTGAAGCTTTCTTT

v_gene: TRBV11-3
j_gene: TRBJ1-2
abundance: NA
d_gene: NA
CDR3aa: CASSLGRERYGYTF
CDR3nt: TGTGCCAGCAGCTTGGGCCGGGAGCGGTATGGCTACACCTTC

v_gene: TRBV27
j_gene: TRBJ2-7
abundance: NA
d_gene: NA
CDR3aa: CASRPGSTYEQYF
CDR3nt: TGTGCCAGCAGACCCGGGAGTACCTACGAGCAGTACTTC

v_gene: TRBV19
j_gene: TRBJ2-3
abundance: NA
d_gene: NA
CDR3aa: CATTDRSSTDTQYF
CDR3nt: TGTGCCACTACGGACAGATCTAGCACAGATACGCAGTATTTT

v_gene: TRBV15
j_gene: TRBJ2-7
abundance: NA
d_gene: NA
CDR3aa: CATSRVAGASYEQYF
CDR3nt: TGTGCCACCAGCAGAGTGGCAGGGGCGTCCTACGAGCAGTACTTC

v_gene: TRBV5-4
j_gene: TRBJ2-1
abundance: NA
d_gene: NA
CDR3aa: CASSLEHEGGRAQFF
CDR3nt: TGTGCCAGCAGCTTAGAACACGAGGGTGGACGTGCGCAGTTCTTC

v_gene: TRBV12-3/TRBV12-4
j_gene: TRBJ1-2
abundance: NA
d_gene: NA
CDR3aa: CASSFRENYGYTF
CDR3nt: TGTGCCAGCAGTTTCAGGGAGAACTATGGCTACACCTTC

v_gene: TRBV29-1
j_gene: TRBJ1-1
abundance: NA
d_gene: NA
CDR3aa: CSDLQWAPGTEAFF
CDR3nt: TGCAGCGACCTACAGTGGGCGCCGGGCACTGAAGCTTTCTTT

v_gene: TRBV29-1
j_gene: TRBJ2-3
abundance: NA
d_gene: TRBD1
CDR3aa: CSVDEGADTQYF
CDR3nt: TGCAGCGTTGACGAGGGGGCTGATACGCAGTATTTT

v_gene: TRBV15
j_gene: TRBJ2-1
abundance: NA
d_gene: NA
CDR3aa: CATSGLPSPNEQFF
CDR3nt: TGTGCCACGAGTGGTCTCCCAAGCCCCAATGAGCAGTTCTTC

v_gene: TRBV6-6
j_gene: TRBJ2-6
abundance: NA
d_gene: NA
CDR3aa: CASSQQVNSGANVLTF
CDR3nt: TGTGCCAGCAGTCAGCAGGTTAACTCTGGGGCCAACGTCCTGACTTTC

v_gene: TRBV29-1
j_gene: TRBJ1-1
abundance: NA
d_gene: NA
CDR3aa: CSVRPQGRNTEAFF
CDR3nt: TGCAGCGTTCGACCACAGGGTCGGAACACTGAAGCTTTCTTT

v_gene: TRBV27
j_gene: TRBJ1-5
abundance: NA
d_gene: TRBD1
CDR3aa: CASSFLAGQGRQPQHF
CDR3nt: TGTGCCAGCAGTTTCCTCGCCGGACAGGGGAGGCAGCCCCAGCATTTT

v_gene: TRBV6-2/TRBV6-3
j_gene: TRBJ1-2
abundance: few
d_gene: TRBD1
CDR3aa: CASSSRDRYGYTF
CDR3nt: TGTGCCAGCAGTAGCCGGGACAGATATGGCTACACCTTC

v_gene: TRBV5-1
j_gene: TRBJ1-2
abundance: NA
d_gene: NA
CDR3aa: CASSIRPKGYTF
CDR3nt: TGCGCCAGCAGCATCCGCCCGAAAGGCTACACCTTC

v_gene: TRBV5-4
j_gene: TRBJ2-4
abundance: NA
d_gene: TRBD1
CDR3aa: CASSSDRAGKNIQYF
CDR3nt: TGTGCCAGCAGCTCGGACAGGGCGGGCAAAAACATTCAGTACTTC

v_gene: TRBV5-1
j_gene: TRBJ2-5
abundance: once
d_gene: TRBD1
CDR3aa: CASSSGQGAETQYF
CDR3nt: TGCGCCAGCAGCTCAGGACAGGGGGCGGAGACCCAGTACTTC

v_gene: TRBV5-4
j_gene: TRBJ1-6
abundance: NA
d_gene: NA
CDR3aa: CASSSLTSPLHF
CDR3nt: TGTGCCAGCAGCTCCCTGACCTCACCCCTCCACTTT

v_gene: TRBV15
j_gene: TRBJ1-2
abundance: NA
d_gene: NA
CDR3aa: CATQPVSRAGGYTF
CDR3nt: TGTGCCACGCAGCCCGTCAGCCGGGCGGGGGGCTACACCTTC

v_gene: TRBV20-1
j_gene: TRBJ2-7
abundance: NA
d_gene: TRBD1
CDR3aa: CSVLSRDRGPYEQYF
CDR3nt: TGCAGTGTTCTATCCCGGGACAGGGGGCCGTACGAGCAGTACTTC

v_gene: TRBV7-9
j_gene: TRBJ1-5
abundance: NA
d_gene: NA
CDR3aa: CASSSDGGDQPQHF
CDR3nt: TGTGCCAGCAGCTCTGATGGGGGAGATCAGCCCCAGCATTTT

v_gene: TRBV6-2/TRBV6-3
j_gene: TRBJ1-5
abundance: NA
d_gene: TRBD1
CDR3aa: CASSITKDRGGRQPQHF
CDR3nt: TGTGCCAGCAGCATCACAAAGGACAGGGGAGGGCGTCAGCCCCAGCATTTT

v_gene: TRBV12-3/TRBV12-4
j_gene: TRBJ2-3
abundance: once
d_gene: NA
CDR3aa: CASSEGDFSTDTQYF
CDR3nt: TGTGCCAGCAGTGAGGGGGACTTTAGCACAGATACGCAGTATTTT

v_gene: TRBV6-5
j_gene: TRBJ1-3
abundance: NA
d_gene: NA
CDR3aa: CASSYGLEIGNTIYF
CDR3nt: TGTGCCAGCAGTTACGGCCTGGAGATTGGAAACACCATATATTTT

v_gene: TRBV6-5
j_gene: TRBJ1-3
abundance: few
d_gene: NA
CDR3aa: CASSLTGIGNTIYF
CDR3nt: TGTGCCAGCAGTTTAACAGGGATTGGAAACACCATATATTTT

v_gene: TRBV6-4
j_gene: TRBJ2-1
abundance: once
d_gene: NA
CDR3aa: CASSAQEFNEQFF
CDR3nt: TGTGCCAGCAGTGCCCAGGAATTCAATGAGCAGTTCTTC

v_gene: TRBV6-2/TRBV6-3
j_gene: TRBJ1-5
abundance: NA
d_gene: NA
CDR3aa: CASSRTINQPQHF
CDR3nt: TGTGCCAGCAGTAGGACAATCAATCAGCCCCAGCATTTT

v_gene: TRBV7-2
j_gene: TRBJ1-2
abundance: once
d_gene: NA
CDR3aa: CASSLRDKDGYTF
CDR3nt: TGTGCCAGCAGCTTAAGGGACAAAGATGGCTACACCTTC

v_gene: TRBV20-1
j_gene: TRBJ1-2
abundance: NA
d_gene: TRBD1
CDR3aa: CSAPRDRGNSYTF
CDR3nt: TGCAGTGCTCCCCGGGACAGGGGGAATAGCTACACCTTC

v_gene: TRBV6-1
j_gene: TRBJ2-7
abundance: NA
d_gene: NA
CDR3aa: CASRGAVTPYEQYF
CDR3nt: TGTGCCAGCAGAGGGGCAGTAACTCCCTACGAGCAGTACTTC

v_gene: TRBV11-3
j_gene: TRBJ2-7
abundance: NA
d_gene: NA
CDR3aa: CASSFTRDTYEQYF
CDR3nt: TGTGCCAGCAGCTTCACCCGGGACACCTACGAGCAGTACTTC

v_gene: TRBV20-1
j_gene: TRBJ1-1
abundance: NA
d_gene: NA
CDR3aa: CSASVGGRSEAFF
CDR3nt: TGCAGTGCTAGCGTGGGGGGACGGTCTGAAGCTTTCTTT

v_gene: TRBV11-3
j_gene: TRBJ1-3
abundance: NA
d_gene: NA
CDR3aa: CASSLRGATSGNTIYF
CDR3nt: TGTGCCAGCAGCTTAAGAGGAGCGACCTCTGGAAACACCATATATTTT

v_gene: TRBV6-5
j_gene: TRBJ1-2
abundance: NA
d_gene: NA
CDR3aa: CASNQRPGAHGYTF
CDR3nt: TGTGCCAGCAATCAAAGACCGGGGGCCCACGGCTACACCTTC

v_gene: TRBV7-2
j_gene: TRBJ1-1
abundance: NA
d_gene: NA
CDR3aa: CASSPVFATEAFF
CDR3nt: TGTGCCAGCAGCCCCGTCTTCGCCACTGAAGCTTTCTTT

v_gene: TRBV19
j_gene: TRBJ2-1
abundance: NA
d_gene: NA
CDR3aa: CASSMGSVNEQFF
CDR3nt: TGTGCCAGTAGTATGGGTAGCGTAAATGAGCAGTTCTTC

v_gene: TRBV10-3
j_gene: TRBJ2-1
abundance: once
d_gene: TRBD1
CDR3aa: CAISESTQGVWHEQFF
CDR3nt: TGTGCCATCAGTGAGTCTACACAGGGGGTATGGCATGAGCAGTTCTTC

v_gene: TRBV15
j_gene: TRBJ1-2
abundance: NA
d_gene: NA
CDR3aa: CATSSIRADGYTF
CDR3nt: TGTGCCACCAGCAGTATCAGGGCGGACGGCTACACCTTC

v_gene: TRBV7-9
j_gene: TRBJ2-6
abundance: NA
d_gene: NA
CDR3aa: CASSINPSGANVLTF
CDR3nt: TGTGCCAGCAGCATAAACCCCTCTGGGGCCAACGTCCTGACTTTC

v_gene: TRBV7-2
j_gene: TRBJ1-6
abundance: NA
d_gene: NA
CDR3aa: CASSPPGAGSSPLHF
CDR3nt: TGTGCCAGCAGCCCCCCAGGGGCAGGGAGTTCACCCCTCCACTTT

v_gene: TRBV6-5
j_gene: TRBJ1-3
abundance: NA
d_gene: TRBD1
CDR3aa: CASSLATGAYNTIYF
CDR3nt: TGTGCCAGCAGTCTCGCGACAGGGGCCTACAACACCATATATTTT

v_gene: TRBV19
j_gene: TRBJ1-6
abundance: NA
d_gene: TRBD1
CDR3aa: CASSNQQGALANSPLHF
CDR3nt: TGTGCCAGTAGTAACCAACAGGGGGCCCTGGCTAATTCACCCCTCCACTTT

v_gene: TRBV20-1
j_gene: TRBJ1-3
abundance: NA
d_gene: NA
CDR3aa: CSARVQGFGNTIYF
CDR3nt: TGCAGTGCTAGGGTGCAGGGGTTCGGAAACACCATATATTTT

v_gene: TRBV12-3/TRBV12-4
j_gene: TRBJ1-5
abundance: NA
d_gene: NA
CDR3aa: CASSLRGIGNQPQHF
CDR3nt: TGTGCCAGCAGTTTACGAGGGATTGGCAATCAGCCCCAGCATTTT

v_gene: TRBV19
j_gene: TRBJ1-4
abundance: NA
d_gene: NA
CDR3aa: CASSIEAPLSATNEKLFF
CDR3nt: TGTGCCAGTAGTATAGAGGCCCCTCTCTCCGCAACTAATGAAAAACTGTTTTTT

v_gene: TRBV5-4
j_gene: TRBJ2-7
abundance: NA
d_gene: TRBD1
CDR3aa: CASSARDRHYEQYF
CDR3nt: TGTGCCAGTTCCGCTAGGGACAGGCACTACGAGCAGTACTTC

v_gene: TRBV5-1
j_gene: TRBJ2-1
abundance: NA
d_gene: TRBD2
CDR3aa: CASSLVLAGNEQFF
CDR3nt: TGCGCCAGCAGCTTGGTCCTAGCGGGAAATGAGCAGTTCTTC

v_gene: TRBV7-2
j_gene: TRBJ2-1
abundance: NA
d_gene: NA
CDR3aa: CASSPTGSPYNEQFF
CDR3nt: TGTGCCAGCAGCCCGACAGGTAGTCCCTACAATGAGCAGTTCTTC

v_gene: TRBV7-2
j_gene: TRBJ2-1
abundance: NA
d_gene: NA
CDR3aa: CASSSYQGGSYNEQFF
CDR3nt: TGTGCCAGCAGCTCATATCAGGGGGGCTCCTACAATGAGCAGTTCTTC

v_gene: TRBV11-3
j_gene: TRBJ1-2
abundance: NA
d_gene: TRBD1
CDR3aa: CASSSGGGPRYGYTF
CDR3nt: TGTGCCAGCAGCTCCGGAGGGGGCCCACGGTATGGCTACACCTTC